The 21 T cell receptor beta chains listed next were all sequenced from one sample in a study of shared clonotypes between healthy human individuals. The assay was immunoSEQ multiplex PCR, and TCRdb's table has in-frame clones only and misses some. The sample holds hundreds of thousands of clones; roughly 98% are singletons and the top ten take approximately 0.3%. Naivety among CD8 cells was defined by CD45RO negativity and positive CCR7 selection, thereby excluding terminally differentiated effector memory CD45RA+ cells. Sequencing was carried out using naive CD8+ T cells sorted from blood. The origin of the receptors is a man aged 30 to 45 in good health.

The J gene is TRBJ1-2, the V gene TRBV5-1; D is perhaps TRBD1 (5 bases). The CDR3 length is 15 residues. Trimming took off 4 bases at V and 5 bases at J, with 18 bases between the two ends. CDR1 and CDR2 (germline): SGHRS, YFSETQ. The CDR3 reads CASSLLEGTEYGYTF. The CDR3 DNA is TGCGCCAGCAGCCTATTGGAGGGGACTGAGTATGGCTACACCTTC.

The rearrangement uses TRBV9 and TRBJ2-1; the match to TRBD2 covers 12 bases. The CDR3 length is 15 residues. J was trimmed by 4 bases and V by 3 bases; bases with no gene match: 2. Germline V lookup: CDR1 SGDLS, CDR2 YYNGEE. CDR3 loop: CASSGGTSGYNEQFF. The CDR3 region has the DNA TGTGCCAGCAGCGGCGGGACTAGCGGGTACAATGAGCAGTTCTTC.

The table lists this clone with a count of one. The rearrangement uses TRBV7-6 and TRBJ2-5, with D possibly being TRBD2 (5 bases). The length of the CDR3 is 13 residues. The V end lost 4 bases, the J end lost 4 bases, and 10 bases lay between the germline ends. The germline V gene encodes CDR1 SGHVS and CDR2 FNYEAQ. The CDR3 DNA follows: TGTGCCAGCAGCTCCGGGATTGGAGAGACCCAGTACTTC. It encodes CASSSGIGETQYF.

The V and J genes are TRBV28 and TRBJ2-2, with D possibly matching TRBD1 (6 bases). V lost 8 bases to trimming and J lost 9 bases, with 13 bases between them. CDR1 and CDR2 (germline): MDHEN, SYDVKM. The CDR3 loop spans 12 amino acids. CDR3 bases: TGTGCCAGCGGACAGAAAGTGTGGGAGCTGTTTTTT. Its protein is CASGQKVWELFF.

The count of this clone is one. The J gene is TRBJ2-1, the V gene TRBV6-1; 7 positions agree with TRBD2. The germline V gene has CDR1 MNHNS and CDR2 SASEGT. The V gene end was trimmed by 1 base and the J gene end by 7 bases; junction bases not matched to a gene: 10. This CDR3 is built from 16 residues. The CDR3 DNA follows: TGTGCCAGCAGTGAAGAAGTGGGAGGGCCCCGAAATGAGCAGTTCTTC. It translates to CASSEEVGGPRNEQFF.

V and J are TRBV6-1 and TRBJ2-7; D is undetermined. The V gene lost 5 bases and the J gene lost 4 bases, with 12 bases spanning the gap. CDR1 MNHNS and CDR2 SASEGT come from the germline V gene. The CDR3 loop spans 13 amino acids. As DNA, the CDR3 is TGTGCCAGCAGTTGGGCGGATCAATACGAGCAGTACTTC. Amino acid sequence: CASSWADQYEQYF.

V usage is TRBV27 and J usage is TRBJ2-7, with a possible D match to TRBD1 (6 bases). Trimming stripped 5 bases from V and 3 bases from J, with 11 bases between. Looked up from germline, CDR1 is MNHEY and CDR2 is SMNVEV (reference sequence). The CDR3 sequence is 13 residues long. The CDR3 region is CASSETGYYEQYF. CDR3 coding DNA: TGTGCCAGCAGTGAGACAGGTTACTACGAGCAGTACTTC.

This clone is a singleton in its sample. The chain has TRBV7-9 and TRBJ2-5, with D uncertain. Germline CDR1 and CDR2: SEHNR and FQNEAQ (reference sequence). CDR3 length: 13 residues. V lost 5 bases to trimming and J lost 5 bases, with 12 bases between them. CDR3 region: CASSPNGRETQYF. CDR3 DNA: TGTGCCAGCAGCCCCAACGGCCGTGAGACCCAGTACTTC.

The CDR3 nucleotides are TGCGCCAGCAGCTTGCTACAGGCTCCTAGCACAGATACGCAGTATTTT. This gives the protein CASSLLQAPSTDTQYF. This rearrangement joins TRBV5-1 to TRBJ2-3, with TRBD1 as a possible D gene (5 bases). The CDR3 is 16 amino acids. In germline, CDR1 is SGHRS, CDR2 YFSETQ. V shed 1 base and J shed 0 bases, with 12 bases lying between them.

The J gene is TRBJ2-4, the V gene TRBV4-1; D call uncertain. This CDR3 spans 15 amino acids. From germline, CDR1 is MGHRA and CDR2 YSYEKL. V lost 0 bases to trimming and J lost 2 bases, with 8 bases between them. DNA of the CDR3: TGCGCCAGCAGCCAAGATCGGGTTCCCAAAAACATTCAGTACTTC. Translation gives CASSQDRVPKNIQYF.

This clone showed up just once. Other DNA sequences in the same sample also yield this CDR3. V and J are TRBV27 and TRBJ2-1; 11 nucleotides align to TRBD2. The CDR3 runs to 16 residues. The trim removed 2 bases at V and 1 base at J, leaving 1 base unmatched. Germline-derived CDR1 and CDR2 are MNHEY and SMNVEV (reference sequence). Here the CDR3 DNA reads TGTGCCAGCAGTTTAACTAGCGGGAGTTCCTACAATGAGCAGTTCTTC. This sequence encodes CASSLTSGSSYNEQFF.

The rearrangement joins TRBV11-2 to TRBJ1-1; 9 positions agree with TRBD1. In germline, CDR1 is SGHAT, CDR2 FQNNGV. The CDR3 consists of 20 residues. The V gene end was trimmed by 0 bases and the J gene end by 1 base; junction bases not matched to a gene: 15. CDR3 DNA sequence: TGTGCCAGCAGCTTAGATCCCCCACCGGGACAGGGTAAACGGAACACTGAAGCTTTCTTT. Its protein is CASSLDPPPGQGKRNTEAFF.

CDR3 sequence: CASGGAYSNQPQHF. The CDR3 DNA follows: TGCGCCTCTGGGGGGGCCTATAGCAATCAGCCCCAGCATTTT. This chain links TRBV10-2 with TRBJ1-5, with a tentative D call TRBD1 (6 bases). V was trimmed by 11 bases and J by 0 bases, leaving 14 bases between them. This CDR3 comprises 14 residues. Germline assignment: CDR1 WSHSY and CDR2 SAAADI.

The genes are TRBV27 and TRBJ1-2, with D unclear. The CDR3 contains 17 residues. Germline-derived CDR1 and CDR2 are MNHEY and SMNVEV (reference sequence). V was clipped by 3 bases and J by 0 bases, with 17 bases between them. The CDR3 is CASSLTGPASSNYGYTF. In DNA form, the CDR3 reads TGTGCCAGCAGTTTGACCGGACCCGCGTCATCTAACTATGGCTACACCTTC.

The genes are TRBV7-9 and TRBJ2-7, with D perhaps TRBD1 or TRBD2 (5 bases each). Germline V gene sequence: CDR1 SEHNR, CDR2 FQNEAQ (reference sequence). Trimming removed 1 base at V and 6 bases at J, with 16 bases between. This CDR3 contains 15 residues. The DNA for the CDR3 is TGTGCCAGCAGCTTAGGCCCGGGGCGATCATCCGAGCAGTACTTC. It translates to CASSLGPGRSSEQYF.

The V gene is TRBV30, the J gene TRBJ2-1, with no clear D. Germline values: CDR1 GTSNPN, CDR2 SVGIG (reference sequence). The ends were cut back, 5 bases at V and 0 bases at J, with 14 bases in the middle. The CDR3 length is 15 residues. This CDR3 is CAWLSPETSYNEQFF. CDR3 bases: TGTGCCTGGCTTTCCCCGGAAACCTCCTACAATGAGCAGTTCTTC.

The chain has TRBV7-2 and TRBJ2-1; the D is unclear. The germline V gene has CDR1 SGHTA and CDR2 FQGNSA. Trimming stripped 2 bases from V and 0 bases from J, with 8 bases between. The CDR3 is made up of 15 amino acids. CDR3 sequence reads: CASSLSAASYNEQFF. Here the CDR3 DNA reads TGTGCCAGCAGCTTATCCGCTGCCTCCTACAATGAGCAGTTCTTC.

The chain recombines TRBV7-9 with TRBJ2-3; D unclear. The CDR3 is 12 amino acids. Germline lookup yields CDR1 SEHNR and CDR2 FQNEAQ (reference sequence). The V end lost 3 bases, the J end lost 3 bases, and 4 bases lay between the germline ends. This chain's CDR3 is CASSFFTDTQYF. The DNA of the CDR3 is TGTGCCAGCAGCTTCTTTACAGATACGCAGTATTTT.

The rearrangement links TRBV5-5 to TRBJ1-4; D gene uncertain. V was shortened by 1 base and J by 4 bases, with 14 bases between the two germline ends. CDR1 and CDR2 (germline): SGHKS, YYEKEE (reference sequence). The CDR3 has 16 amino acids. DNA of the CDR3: TGTGCCAGCAGCTTGTTGGGGTTGGAGATTAATGAAAAACTGTTTTTT. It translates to CASSLLGLEINEKLFF.

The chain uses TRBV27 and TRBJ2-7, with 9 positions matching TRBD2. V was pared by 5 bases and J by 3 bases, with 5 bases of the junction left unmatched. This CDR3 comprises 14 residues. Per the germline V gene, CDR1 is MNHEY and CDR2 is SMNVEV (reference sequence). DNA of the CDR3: TGTGCCAGCAGTCCGGGACTAGCCCTCTACGAGCAGTACTTC. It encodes CASSPGLALYEQYF.

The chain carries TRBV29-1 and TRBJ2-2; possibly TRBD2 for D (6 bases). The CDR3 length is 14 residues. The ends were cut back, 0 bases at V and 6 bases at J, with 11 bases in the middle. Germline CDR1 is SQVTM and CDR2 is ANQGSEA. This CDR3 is CSVEEEGEAGELFF. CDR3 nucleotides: TGCAGCGTTGAAGAGGAGGGAGAAGCCGGGGAGCTGTTTTTT.